This is a list of T cell receptor beta chains from one sample in a study of blood T cell repertoires in COVID-19. Here immunoSEQ multiplex PCR was the method, and the copy in TCRdb shows in-frame clones only, minus some. The sample gives fewer than 300,000 clones, more than 75% of which show up once; 15% to 17% is in the top ten. Sequencing was carried out using PBMCs or T cells enriched from blood (not recorded which). Source of these receptors: a man aged 18 to 30 who had recovered from COVID-19. Both conserved end residues are part of each CDR3. D genes are given only for firm matches. Only part of the rows carry a size: once, few, many, or a class if the clone is expanded.

size | J | D | V | CDR3 | DNA
. | TRBJ2-1 | . | TRBV7-2 | CASSLNRGYNEQFF | TGTGCCAGCAGCTTGAACCGGGGCTACAATGAGCAGTTCTTC
once | TRBJ2-2 | TRBD2 | TRBV9 | CASSVTSGLTTGELFF | TGTGCCAGCAGCGTGACTAGCGGGCTAACTACCGGGGAGCTGTTTTTT
. | TRBJ2-7 | . | TRBV28 | CASSFQGGREQYF | TGTGCCAGCAGTTTCCAGGGAGGAAGGGAGCAGTACTTC
. | TRBJ2-1 | TRBD1 | TRBV6-5 | CASSTGARSYNEQFF | TGTGCCAGCAGCACAGGGGCCCGGTCCTACAATGAGCAGTTCTTC
. | TRBJ1-5 | TRBD1 | TRBV27 | CASSPGTGRHPQHF | TGTGCCAGCAGTCCAGGGACAGGCCGGCACCCCCAGCATTTT
. | TRBJ2-1 | TRBD2 | TRBV28 | CASTLSGSVPYNEQFF | TGTGCCAGCACCCTCAGCGGGAGTGTTCCCTACAATGAGCAGTTCTTC
. | TRBJ1-5 | . | TRBV19 | CASSIDGAQPQHF | TGTGCCAGTAGTATAGATGGGGCTCAGCCCCAGCATTTT
few | TRBJ2-7 | TRBD1 | TRBV27 | CASSLQGANYEQYF | TGTGCCAGCAGTTTACAGGGGGCTAACTACGAGCAGTACTTC
. | TRBJ2-7 | TRBD1 | TRBV19 | CASGQGNEQYF | TGTGCCAGCGGACAGGGAAACGAGCAGTACTTC
. | TRBJ1-2 | TRBD1 | TRBV27 | CASSWDRVGYGYTF | TGTGCCAGCAGTTGGGACAGGGTTGGCTATGGCTACACCTTC
. | TRBJ2-6 | . | TRBV5-8 | CASSRIGSGANVLTF | TGTGCCAGCAGCCGCATCGGGTCCGGGGCCAACGTCCTGACTTTC